Listed below are T cell receptor beta chains from one sample, sequenced in a study of shared clonotypes between healthy human individuals. Assay: immunoSEQ multiplex PCR; the TCRdb copy retains only in-frame clones and omits some. The sample lists fewer than 800,000 clones; 92% were seen once. Sequencing was done on a sample of naive CD8+ T cells sorted from blood. Source of these receptors: a young man in good health. Both conserved end residues are part of each CDR3. The order of the fields is clone size, D gene, J gene, V gene, CDR3 protein, CDR3 DNA. A D gene is named only where the DNA matches it firmly. Size values are once, few and many counts, or a class for expanded clones, and some rows have none.

>-|TRBD2|TRBJ2-1|TRBV9
CASSVALRLAGGNEQFF
TGTGCCAGCAGCGTAGCTTTGAGACTAGCGGGAGGGAATGAGCAGTTCTTC
>-|-|TRBJ1-5|TRBV30
CAWSPGNQPQHF
TGTGCCTGGAGTCCAGGGAATCAGCCCCAGCATTTT
>-|-|TRBJ2-7|TRBV7-9
CASSLAIKAYEQYF
TGTGCCAGCAGCTTAGCGATTAAAGCCTACGAGCAGTACTTC
>-|TRBD1|TRBJ2-7|TRBV28
CASSSGTGYYEQYF
TGTGCCAGCAGTTCCGGGACAGGGTACTACGAGCAGTACTTC
>few|TRBD1|TRBJ2-1|TRBV7-6
CASSHPTGTANEQFF
TGTGCCAGCAGCCACCCGACCGGGACAGCCAATGAGCAGTTCTTC
>-|TRBD2|TRBJ2-7|TRBV10-2
CASSEASGAYEQYF
TGCGCCAGCAGTGAGGCTAGCGGGGCCTACGAGCAGTACTTC
>-|TRBD1|TRBJ1-1|TRBV10-3
CATGQGLGAFF
TGTGCCACCGGACAGGGGCTGGGAGCTTTCTTT
>-|-|TRBJ2-1|TRBV11-3
CASSLRGREQFF
TGTGCCAGCAGCTTAAGAGGAAGGGAGCAGTTCTTC
>-|TRBD1|TRBJ2-7|TRBV7-6
CASSRSATGAYEQYF
TGTGCCAGCAGCCGTAGCGCGACAGGGGCCTACGAGCAGTACTTC
>-|TRBD1|TRBJ2-2|TRBV7-9
CASSSGTGATGELFF
TGTGCCAGCAGCTCAGGGACAGGGGCGACCGGGGAGCTGTTTTTT
>-|TRBD1|TRBJ1-5|TRBV27
CASSSRWTGGFRQPQHF
TGTGCCAGCAGCTCCAGGTGGACAGGGGGCTTTAGACAGCCCCAGCATTTT
>few|TRBD1|TRBJ2-5|TRBV7-7
CASSPTGTGLQETQYF
TGTGCCAGCAGCCCGACAGGGACAGGGCTCCAAGAGACCCAGTACTTC
>-|TRBD2|TRBJ2-3|TRBV13
CASTAREGQTDTQYF
TGTGCCAGCACCGCACGGGAGGGCCAGACTGATACGCAGTATTTT
>-|TRBD1|TRBJ2-7|TRBV6-5
CASSYGTGAYEQYF
TGTGCCAGCAGTTACGGGACAGGAGCCTACGAGCAGTACTTC
>-|-|TRBJ2-3|TRBV7-6
CASSLVGFGGTDTQYF
TGTGCCAGCAGCTTAGTGGGATTCGGGGGCACAGATACGCAGTATTTT
>-|TRBD2|TRBJ2-7|TRBV19
CASSIDLRRSGTYEQYF
TGTGCCAGTAGTATAGATCTCCGGAGAAGCGGGACCTACGAGCAGTACTTC
>once|-|TRBJ1-1|TRBV28
CASSLGIGGAEAFF
TGTGCCAGCAGTTTAGGCATCGGGGGTGCTGAAGCTTTCTTT
>-|-|TRBJ2-1|TRBV9
CASSPGWGEFYNEQFF
TGTGCCAGCAGTCCAGGCTGGGGGGAGTTCTACAATGAGCAGTTCTTC
>-|TRBD1|TRBJ2-7|TRBV28
CASNTRDRGTYEQYF
TGTGCCAGCAATACTCGGGACAGGGGGACCTACGAGCAGTACTTC
>-|-|TRBJ2-1|TRBV10-3
CAISGGEGGVDNEQFF
TGTGCCATCAGTGGTGGGGAGGGGGGAGTAGACAATGAGCAGTTCTTC
>-|TRBD2|TRBJ2-5|TRBV29-1
CSVEDGLAEPETQYF
TGCAGCGTTGAGGACGGACTAGCGGAGCCGGAGACCCAGTACTTC
>-|TRBD2|TRBJ2-1|TRBV5-1
CASSLVAGGSSYNEQFF
TGCGCCAGCAGCTTGGTGGCGGGAGGGAGCTCCTACAATGAGCAGTTCTTC
>once|-|TRBJ2-7|TRBV7-9
CASSDPGEEYEQYF
TGTGCCAGCAGCGACCCGGGAGAGGAATACGAGCAGTACTTC
>-|TRBD1|TRBJ1-1|TRBV9
CASSVEDTGTGGSDTEAFF
TGTGCCAGCAGCGTAGAGGATACCGGGACAGGGGGGTCCGACACTGAAGCTTTCTTT
>-|-|TRBJ2-7|TRBV25-1
CASSGPGPTYEQYF
TGTGCCAGCAGTGGTCCAGGGCCCACCTACGAGCAGTACTTC
>-|-|TRBJ2-1|TRBV7-8
CASSPDNEQFF
TGTGCCAGCAGCCCTGACAATGAGCAGTTCTTC
>-|-|TRBJ2-7|TRBV7-9
CASSLAGLEQYF
TGTGCCAGTTCTCTTGCAGGGCTCGAGCAGTACTTC
>-|TRBD2|TRBJ2-1|TRBV15
CATSRDLAGEVVEQFF
TGTGCCACCAGCAGAGATCTAGCGGGAGAGGTCGTTGAGCAGTTCTTC
>-|-|TRBJ2-7|TRBV7-6
CASSSTGFGEQYF
TGTGCCAGCAGCTCAACAGGGTTCGGCGAGCAGTACTTC
>-|TRBD2|TRBJ2-2|TRBV4-1
CASSHDMLLAVGELFF
TGCGCCAGCAGCCACGACATGCTCCTAGCGGTCGGGGAGCTGTTTTTT
>-|-|TRBJ2-7|TRBV5-6
CANSLGGIHEQYF
TGTGCCAACAGCTTAGGAGGGATCCACGAGCAGTACTTC
>-|-|TRBJ2-7|TRBV5-6
CASSTDSPYEQYF
TGTGCCAGCAGCACGGACAGTCCCTACGAGCAGTACTTC
>-|-|TRBJ2-5|TRBV27
CASSFSRVETQYF
TGTGCCAGCAGTTTTTCCAGGGTTGAGACCCAGTACTTC
>-|TRBD2|TRBJ2-3|TRBV30
CAWSRTSLGDTQYF
TGTGCCTGGAGTCGGACTAGCCTCGGAGATACGCAGTATTTT
>-|-|TRBJ2-4|TRBV29-1
CSVELWNQNIQYF
TGCAGCGTTGAGCTCTGGAATCAAAACATTCAGTACTTC
>-|TRBD2|TRBJ2-3|TRBV4-2
CASSRTSGSLADTQYF
TGTGCCAGCAGCCGGACTAGCGGGAGTTTGGCAGATACGCAGTATTTT
>-|-|TRBJ1-2|TRBV29-1
CSANLRTADYGYTF
TGCAGCGCCAACCTGAGGACAGCTGACTATGGCTACACCTTC
>-|-|TRBJ2-3|TRBV5-4
CASSFRAVSTDTQYF
TGTGCCAGCAGCTTTAGGGCAGTGAGCACAGATACGCAGTATTTT
>-|TRBD1|TRBJ1-5|TRBV7-9
CASSRGPGQDLYSNQPQHF
TGTGCCAGCAGCCGAGGCCCGGGACAGGATCTGTATAGCAATCAGCCCCAGCATTTT
>-|-|TRBJ1-5|TRBV28
CASTRGGYGQPQHF
TGTGCCAGCACTAGGGGAGGGTACGGTCAGCCCCAGCATTTT
>-|TRBD2|TRBJ2-5|TRBV5-4
CASSQGLAGDKETQYF
TGTGCCAGCAGCCAAGGACTAGCGGGAGATAAAGAGACCCAGTACTTC
>-|-|TRBJ2-1|TRBV10-3
CAISGLDSSYNEQFF
TGTGCCATCAGTGGCCTGGACTCCTCCTACAATGAGCAGTTCTTC
>-|TRBD2|TRBJ2-3|TRBV9
CASSVNLAANTDTQYF
TGTGCCAGCAGCGTTAATCTAGCGGCTAACACAGATACGCAGTATTTT
>-|-|TRBJ2-1|TRBV6-6
CASSASGKTNDEQFF
TGTGCCAGCAGTGCCTCAGGGAAAACAAACGATGAGCAGTTCTTC
>-|TRBD2|TRBJ2-1|TRBV7-7
CASSLGSTSGSYEQFF
TGTGCCAGCAGCTTAGGTAGCACTAGCGGGAGCTATGAGCAGTTCTTC
>once|-|TRBJ2-7|TRBV15
CATSRGSAGNYEQYF
TGTGCCACCAGCAGAGGATCGGCGGGAAACTACGAGCAGTACTTC
>once|-|TRBJ1-1|TRBV10-1
CASGSNTEAFF
TGCGCCAGCGGATCGAACACTGAAGCTTTCTTT